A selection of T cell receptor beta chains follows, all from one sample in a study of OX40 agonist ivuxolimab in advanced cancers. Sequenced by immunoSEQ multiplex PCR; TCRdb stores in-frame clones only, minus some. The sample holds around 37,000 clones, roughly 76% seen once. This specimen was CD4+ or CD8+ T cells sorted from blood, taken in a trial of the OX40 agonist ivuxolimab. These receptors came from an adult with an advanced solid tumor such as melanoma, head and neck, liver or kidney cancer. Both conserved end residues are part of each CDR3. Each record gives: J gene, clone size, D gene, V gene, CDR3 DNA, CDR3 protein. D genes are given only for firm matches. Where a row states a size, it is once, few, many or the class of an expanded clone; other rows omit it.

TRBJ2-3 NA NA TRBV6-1 TGTGCCAGCAGTCGACCTCCCAGCGGCGCAGATACGCAGTATTTT CASSRPPSGADTQYF
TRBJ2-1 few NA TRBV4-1 TGCGCCAGCAGCCGACATGACAGCGGCTCCTACAATGAGCAGTTCTTC CASSRHDSGSYNEQFF
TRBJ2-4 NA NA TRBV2 TGTGCCAGCAGAGAGGGTCAGGGGTTGTTTTCCATTCAGTACTTC CASREGQGLFSIQYF
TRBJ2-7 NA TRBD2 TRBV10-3 TGTGCCACGGCGCCTAGCGGGGTTGATAGGGAGCAGTACTTC CATAPSGVDREQYF
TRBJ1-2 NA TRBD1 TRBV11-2 TGTGCCAGCAGCTCGGGACAGTACTATGGCTACACCTTC CASSSGQYYGYTF
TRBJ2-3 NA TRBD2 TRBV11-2 TGTGCCAGCAGCTTAGAGAGGACTAGTGCAGATACGCAGTATTTT CASSLERTSADTQYF
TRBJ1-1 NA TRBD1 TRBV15 TGTGCCACCAGCAGAGGGGGACAGGCCATGAACACTGAAGCTTTCTTT CATSRGGQAMNTEAFF
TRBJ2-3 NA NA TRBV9 TGTGCCAGCAGCGTAGAGCAGGTGGTCACAGATACGCAGTATTTT CASSVEQVVTDTQYF
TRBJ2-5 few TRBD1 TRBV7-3 TGTGCCAGCAGTTTAGGACAGGGGACTCAAGAGACCCAGTACTTC CASSLGQGTQETQYF
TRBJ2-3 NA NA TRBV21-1 TGTGCCAGCACTCAGGACACAGATACGCAGTATTTT CASTQDTDTQYF
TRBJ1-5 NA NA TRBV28 TGTGCCAGCAAACTACACTCGGGCAATCAGCCCCAGCATTTT CASKLHSGNQPQHF
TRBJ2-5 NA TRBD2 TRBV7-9 TGTGCCAGCAGCTTAGGCGGGGGAGGAGAGACCCAGTACTTC CASSLGGGGETQYF
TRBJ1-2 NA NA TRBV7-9 TGTGCCAGCAGCCACTCAGTCCTTAACTATGGCTACACCTTC CASSHSVLNYGYTF
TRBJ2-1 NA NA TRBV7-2 TGTGCCAGCAGCTCCGCCCTTATGAATGAGCAGTTCTTC CASSSALMNEQFF
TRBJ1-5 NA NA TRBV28 TGTGCCAGCAGTTTTTTGTGGGGCAATCAGCCTCAGCATTTT CASSFLWGNQPQHF
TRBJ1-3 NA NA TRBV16 TGTGCCAGCAGCCAGAGGGTAACTGGAAACACCATATATTTT CASSQRVTGNTIYF
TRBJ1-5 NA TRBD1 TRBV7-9 TGTGCCAGCAGCCCGAGGACAGGGGGCGTTCAGCCCCAGCATTTT CASSPRTGGVQPQHF
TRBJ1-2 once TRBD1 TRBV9 TGTGCCAGCAGCGTAGTGGATCTGGGACAGGGCGAAAACTATGGCTACACCTTC CASSVVDLGQGENYGYTF
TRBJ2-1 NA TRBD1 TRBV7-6 TGTGCCAGCAGCTGGACAGGGGGCGAGGTTAACGGTGAGCAGTTCTTC CASSWTGGEVNGEQFF
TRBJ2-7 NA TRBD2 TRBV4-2 TGTGCCAGCAGCCAAGAGCGGGAGAGCTCCTACGAGCAGTACTTC CASSQERESSYEQYF
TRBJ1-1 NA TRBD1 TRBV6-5 TGTGCCAGCAGTCTCGCACAGGGGGCTTACCAAGCTTTCTTT CASSLAQGAYQAFF
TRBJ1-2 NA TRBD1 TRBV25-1 TGTGCCAGCAGTGAATGGGACAGAAACTATGGCTACACCTTC CASSEWDRNYGYTF
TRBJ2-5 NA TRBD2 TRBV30 TGTGCCTGGAGTGTACCGGGGGGGCTTGCTAAAGAGACCCAGTACTTC CAWSVPGGLAKETQYF
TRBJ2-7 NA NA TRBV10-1 TGCGCCAGCAAGGGAAATGGCGAGCAGTACTTC CASKGNGEQYF
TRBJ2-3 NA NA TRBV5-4 TGTGCCAGCAGCTTTGGCTTGCGGGGTACAGATACGCAGTATTTT CASSFGLRGTDTQYF
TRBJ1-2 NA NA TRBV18 TGTGCCAGCTCACCCGGCGCTCTTTATGGCTACACCTTC CASSPGALYGYTF
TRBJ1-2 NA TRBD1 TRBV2 TGTGCCAGCAGTGAAGACAGGGGAGGTTTTAGGGGCTACACCTTC CASSEDRGGFRGYTF
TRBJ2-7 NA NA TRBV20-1 TGCAGTGCTAGTCCCAGCTACGAGCAGTACTTC CSASPSYEQYF
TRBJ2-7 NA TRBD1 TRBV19 TGTGCCAGTAGTCGACAGGGACAGGGCTACGAGCAGTACTTC CASSRQGQGYEQYF
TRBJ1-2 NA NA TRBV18 TGTGCCAGCTCTCCCGACGGCGGCTATGGCTACACCTTC CASSPDGGYGYTF
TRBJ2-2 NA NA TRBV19 TGTGCCAGTACCAAGTATGGGGGGCCTAACACCGGGGAGCTGTTTTTT CASTKYGGPNTGELFF